The text below deals with one T cell receptor (beta chain). This CDR3 contains 14 residues. Germline CDR1 and CDR2: SGHNT and YYREEE (reference sequence). Trimming left V 4 bases short and J 10 bases short, with 15 bases between. Generated by immunoSEQ multiplex PCR, the TCRdb table keeps only in-frame clones and is missing some. The repertoire holds 100,000 to 150,000 clones, just under 95% seen once, with 0.15% to 0.17% in the top ten. This specimen comes from a study of OX40 agonist ivuxolimab in advanced cancers. The chain couples TRBV5-4 to TRBJ1-6, with unresolved D. The origin of this receptor is an adult with an advanced solid tumor such as melanoma, head and neck, liver or kidney cancer. Source: CD4+ or CD8+ T cells sorted from blood, taken in a trial of the OX40 agonist ivuxolimab. The CDR3 sequence: CASSNLISSSPLHF. As DNA, the CDR3 is TGTGCCAGCAGCAACCTCATAAGTAGCTCACCCCTCCACTTT.